A single sample is the source of the 29 T cell receptor gamma chains below, sequenced in a study of Vδ1+ human thymocytes. These TCRs' antigens remain unknown. Study-level findings and limits: Highly polyclonal TRG and TRD repertoires with Gaussian CDR3 length distributions appeared in thymus.

The template was reverse-transcribed extracted RNA. The CDR3 regions were amplified by multiplex PCR from V-gene primers to a constant-region primer. TCRdb reapplied CATT to the multiplex PCR reads. The table shows over 20,000 gamma-chain clones, with about an eighth occurring only once. The sequencing input was Vdelta1+ gamma-delta thymocytes from the thymus. The subset denotes: FACS-sorted CD3+ TCRalphabeta- TCRVdelta1+ TCRVdelta2- thymocytes. These receptors were collected from a child under three years old who had congenital heart surgery.

J is TRGJ1 or TRGJ2 and V is TRGV9. Germline V CDR1 and CDR2: GITISATS, ISYDGTV (reference sequence). This CDR3 comprises 13 residues. The junction had 11 bases not matched to a gene; V was cut back by 0 bases and J by 12 bases. This CDR3 is CALWEVEFRRKLF. In DNA, the CDR3 is TGTGCCTTGTGGGAGGTGGAGTTTAGGAGGAAACTCTTT.

This clone was observed a few times. The chain joins TRGV8 to TRGJP1. Germline CDR1 VENAVY, CDR2 YDSYNSRV. V shed 2 bases, J shed 7 bases, and the junction held 1 base outside the gene matches. This CDR3 spans 12 amino acids. Here the CDR3 reads CATWDNGWFKIF. For the CDR3, the DNA is TGTGCCACCTGGGATAATGGTTGGTTCAAGATATTT.

This clone has a handful of counts. The chain carries TRGV2 and TRGJP1. The CDR3 length is 12 residues. Germline CDR1 is EGSNGY and CDR2 is YDSYNSKV. V trimming: 11 bases; J trimming: 4 bases; junction bases outside the gene matches: 7. The CDR3 region is CANGGTGWFKIF. Written as DNA, the CDR3 is TGTGCCAACGGCGGCACTGGTTGGTTCAAGATATTT.

The chain joins TRGV3 to TRGJ1 or TRGJ2. The CDR3 runs to 13 residues. CDR1 VTNTFY and CDR2 YDVSTARD come from the germline V gene (reference sequence). V lost 0 bases, J lost 9 bases, and 8 bases stayed unmatched. In DNA, the CDR3 is TGTGCCACCTGGGACAGGAACATCCGTAAGAAACTCTTT. Protein: CATWDRNIRKKLF.

Concerning this clone: At one end, the junction sequence differs from germline, possibly due to a read error. V and J are TRGV9 and TRGJ1 or TRGJ2. Germline V lookup: CDR1 GITISATS, CDR2 ISYDGTV (reference sequence). The CDR3 sequence is 15 residues long. CDR3: CASWDSWLNYYKKLF. The CDR3 DNA is TGTGCCTCGTGGGATAGTTGGCTCAATTATTATAAGAAACTCTTT.

This clone was found a few times. The genes are TRGV9 and TRGJ1 or TRGJ2. CDR3 size: 13 residues. V lost 4 bases and J lost 7; bases outside the gene matches: 10. Germline V gene sequence: CDR1 GITISATS, CDR2 ISYDGTV (reference sequence). The CDR3 DNA is TGTGCCTTGTGGGATTGGCGGTGCTATAAGAAACTCTTT. Protein: CALWDWRCYKKLF.

This clone showed up just a few times. The V and J genes are TRGV8 and TRGJ1 or TRGJ2. J gave up 8 bases and V 3 bases, and 10 bases lay outside the gene matches. CDR3 length: 13 amino acids. The germline V gene encodes CDR1 VENAVY and CDR2 YDSYNSRV. CDR3 nucleotide sequence: TGTGCCACCTGGGATCCCGAACGGAATAAGAAACTCTTT. Residues: CATWDPERNKKLF.

This rearrangement joins TRGV8 to TRGJP1. V gave up 0 bases and J gave up 3 bases; unmatched junction bases: 4. The CDR3 sequence is 15 residues long. CDR1 is VENAVY, CDR2 YDSYNSRV, per germline. The CDR3 protein is CATWDRGATGWFKIF. In DNA, the CDR3 is TGTGCCACCTGGGATAGGGGGGCCACTGGTTGGTTCAAGATATTT.

The chain joins TRGV4 to TRGJ1 or TRGJ2. CDR1 and CDR2 (germline): EGSTGY, YDSYTSSV. The CDR3 has 14 residues. Trimming took 4 bases from V and 7 from J; bases not matched to a gene: 13. CDR3 protein: CATWDGPLIYKKLF. CDR3 nucleotide sequence: TGTGCCACCTGGGACGGTCCCCTCATATATAAGAAACTCTTT.

This sequence joins TRGV2 and TRGJ1 or TRGJ2. Losses at the gene ends were 4 bases for V and 5 bases for J; bases not matched to a gene: 11. The CDR3 runs to 14 residues. Per germline, CDR1 EGSNGY and CDR2 YDSYNSKV. The CDR3: CATWDKLGDYKKLF. CDR3 in DNA: TGTGCCACCTGGGATAAATTAGGGGATTATAAGAAACTCTTT.

The J gene is TRGJP2, the V gene TRGV3. CDR3 length equals 17 residues. Germline values: CDR1 VTNTFY, CDR2 YDVSTARD (reference sequence). After removal of 0 bases from V and 0 bases from J, the junction contained 7 bases not matched to a gene. CDR3 nucleotides: TGTGCCACCTGGGACAGGCGTGATTATAGTAGTGATTGGATCAAGACGTTT. Translation: CATWDRRDYSSDWIKTF.

The sample holds a few counts of this clone. The same CDR3 also results from other DNA sequences found in this sample. This sequence joins TRGV4 and TRGJ1 or TRGJ2. With V trimmed by 6 bases and J by 2 bases, 7 bases remained unmatched. Germline V gives CDR1 EGSTGY, CDR2 YDSYTSSV. There are 13 residues in the CDR3. The CDR3 DNA reads as TGTGCCACCTGGAATCTGGATTATTATAAGAAACTCTTT. The encoded protein is CATWNLDYYKKLF.

This rearrangement joins TRGV4 to TRGJ1 or TRGJ2. Trimming took 6 bases from V and 5 from J; bases not matched to a gene: 7. The CDR3 loop spans 12 amino acids. Germline V gene data show CDR1 as EGSTGY and CDR2 as YDSYTSSV. The CDR3 DNA is TGTGCCACCTGGAATTACGATTATAAGAAACTCTTT. This codes for CATWNYDYKKLF.

This clone was recorded a few times. This rearrangement joins TRGV9 to TRGJ1 or TRGJ2. Germline V gene data show CDR1 as GITISATS and CDR2 as ISYDGTV (reference sequence). The CDR3 has 9 residues. With 10 bases clipped from V and 5 bases from J, the junction kept 2 bases outside the gene matches. The CDR3 DNA reads as TGTGCCTTCCATTATAAGAAACTCTTT. Amino acid sequence: CAFHYKKLF.

This clone was counted between two and nine times. Other nucleotide sequences in the sample specify the same CDR3. The chain carries TRGV5 and TRGJ1 or TRGJ2. The germline V gene has CDR1 VINAFY and CDR2 YDVSNSKD. The V segment lost 3 bases and the J segment 5 bases; nucleotides outside the gene matches: 7. The CDR3 spans 13 residues. Here the CDR3 reads CATWDRDHYKKLF. The CDR3 DNA is TGTGCCACCTGGGACCGGGATCATTATAAGAAACTCTTT.

As regards this clone: This CDR3 is also generated by other DNA sequences in the sample. The gene calls are TRGV4 and TRGJP2. From germline, CDR1 is EGSTGY and CDR2 YDSYTSSV. V shed 6 bases and J 3 bases; nucleotides not matched to a gene: 4. The CDR3 runs to 13 residues. CDR3 residues: CATWKRSDWIKTF. The CDR3, as DNA: TGTGCCACCTGGAAGCGTAGTGATTGGATCAAGACGTTT.

The gene calls are TRGV2 and TRGJ1 or TRGJ2. There are 15 residues in the CDR3. Germline assignment: CDR1 EGSNGY and CDR2 YDSYNSKV. V trimming: 2 bases; J trimming: 0 bases; junction bases outside the gene matches: 7. The CDR3 nucleotides are TGTGCCACCTGGGACGTACCCCTGAATTATTATAAGAAACTCTTT. Translated: CATWDVPLNYYKKLF.

In this sample, this clone turned up a few times. V is TRGV4 and J is TRGJ1 or TRGJ2. The V gene end was trimmed by 3 bases and the J gene end by 16 bases; junction bases not matched to a gene: 12. The V gene's germline CDR1 is EGSTGY and CDR2 YDSYTSSV. There are 11 residues in the CDR3. The CDR3 is CATWDRARWLF. The CDR3 bases are TGTGCCACCTGGGATCGCGCCAGATGGCTCTTT.

This sequence joins TRGV9 and TRGJ1 or TRGJ2. J gave up 9 bases and V 2 bases, and 4 bases lay outside the gene matches. The CDR3 loop spans 11 amino acids. Germline CDR1 reads GITISATS; CDR2 reads ISYDGTV (reference sequence). The CDR3 DNA is TGTGCCTTGTGGGAGGGATCTAAGAAACTCTTT. It is translated as CALWEGSKKLF.

This clone was picked up a small number of times. The gene calls are TRGV9 and TRGJ1 or TRGJ2. J was trimmed by 10 bases and V by 9 bases; bases with no gene match: 12. The CDR3 has 11 residues. In germline, CDR1 is GITISATS, CDR2 ISYDGTV (reference sequence). The CDR3 nucleotides read TGTGCCTTGCCTTTCGGGTCCAAGAAACTCTTT. Its protein is CALPFGSKKLF.

This chain uses TRGV9 with TRGJ1 or TRGJ2. The CDR3 length is 12 residues. The germline V gene encodes CDR1 GITISATS and CDR2 ISYDGTV (reference sequence). V was clipped by 5 bases and J by 8 bases; unmatched bases: 9. The CDR3 is CALWGRGDKKLF. The CDR3 DNA follows: TGTGCCTTGTGGGGCAGGGGGGATAAGAAACTCTTT.

As to this clone: One base away lies a much larger clone, so this may be a sequencing read error. This specimen includes other DNA sequences encoding the same CDR3. This chain uses TRGV3 with TRGJ1 or TRGJ2. The CDR3 is made up of 14 amino acids. Germline CDR1 VTNTFY, CDR2 YDVSTARD (reference sequence). Trimming took 1 base from V and 1 from J; bases not matched to a gene: 4. CDR3 amino acids: CATWDSPNYYKKLF. CDR3 coding DNA: TGTGCCACCTGGGACAGCCCCAATTATTATAAGAAACTCTTT.

The chain recombines TRGV9 with TRGJP2. The CDR3 consists of 12 residues. V was clipped by 2 bases and J by 8 bases; unmatched bases: 2. Germline loops: CDR1 GITISATS, CDR2 ISYDGTV (reference sequence). CDR3 sequence (DNA): TGTGCCTTGTGGGAGGGGGATTGGATCAAGACGTTT. Amino acid sequence: CALWEGDWIKTF.

This clone was seen a handful of times. The rearrangement links TRGV8 to TRGJ1 or TRGJ2. The CDR3 spans 15 residues. The ends lost 2 bases at V and 0 bases at J; junction bases unmatched: 7. The germline CDR1 and CDR2 sequences are VENAVY and YDSYNSRV. The CDR3 loop is CATWDIPLNYYKKLF. The CDR3 bases are TGTGCCACCTGGGATATTCCATTGAATTATTATAAGAAACTCTTT.

This clone was seen more than once but under ten times. The sample contains more than one DNA sequence encoding this CDR3. This chain joins TRGV9 and TRGJ1 or TRGJ2. Trimming cost V 5 bases and J 0 bases; bases outside gene matches: 4. The CDR3 contains 13 residues. Germline CDR1 GITISATS, CDR2 ISYDGTV (reference sequence). In DNA form, the CDR3 reads TGTGCCTTGTGGGGTCGGAATTATTATAAGAAACTCTTT. This gives the protein CALWGRNYYKKLF.

About this clone: The same CDR3 also results from other DNA sequences found in this sample. V gene TRGV9 combines with J gene TRGJ1 or TRGJ2. Germline V lookup: CDR1 GITISATS, CDR2 ISYDGTV (reference sequence). The ends lost 4 bases at V and 4 bases at J; junction bases unmatched: 4. There are 12 residues in the CDR3. CDR3 amino acids: CALWDGYYKKLF. In DNA, the CDR3 is TGTGCCTTGTGGGACGGGTATTATAAGAAACTCTTT.

The chain carries TRGV3 and TRGJ1 or TRGJ2. V gave up 6 bases and J gave up 6 bases; unmatched junction bases: 11. The CDR3 is 13 amino acids. The germline V gene encodes CDR1 VTNTFY and CDR2 YDVSTARD (reference sequence). CDR3 in amino acids: CATWQPRCYKKLF. CDR3 DNA sequence: TGTGCCACCTGGCAACCACGCTGTTATAAGAAACTCTTT.

The chain couples TRGV8 to TRGJ1 or TRGJ2. V gave up 2 bases and J gave up 5 bases; unmatched junction bases: 3. This CDR3 spans 12 amino acids. Germline V CDR1 and CDR2: VENAVY, YDSYNSRV. The CDR3: CATWDKDYKKLF. The DNA for the CDR3 is TGTGCCACCTGGGATAAAGATTATAAGAAACTCTTT.

The J gene is TRGJ1 or TRGJ2, the V gene TRGV4. J gave up 2 bases and V 6 bases, and 16 bases lay outside the gene matches. Per the germline V gene, CDR1 is EGSTGY and CDR2 is YDSYTSSV. The CDR3 loop spans 16 amino acids. CDR3 nucleotide sequence: TGTGCCACCTGGAAGGTCGGGTTCGCGGATTATTATAAGAAACTCTTT. Its protein product is CATWKVGFADYYKKLF.